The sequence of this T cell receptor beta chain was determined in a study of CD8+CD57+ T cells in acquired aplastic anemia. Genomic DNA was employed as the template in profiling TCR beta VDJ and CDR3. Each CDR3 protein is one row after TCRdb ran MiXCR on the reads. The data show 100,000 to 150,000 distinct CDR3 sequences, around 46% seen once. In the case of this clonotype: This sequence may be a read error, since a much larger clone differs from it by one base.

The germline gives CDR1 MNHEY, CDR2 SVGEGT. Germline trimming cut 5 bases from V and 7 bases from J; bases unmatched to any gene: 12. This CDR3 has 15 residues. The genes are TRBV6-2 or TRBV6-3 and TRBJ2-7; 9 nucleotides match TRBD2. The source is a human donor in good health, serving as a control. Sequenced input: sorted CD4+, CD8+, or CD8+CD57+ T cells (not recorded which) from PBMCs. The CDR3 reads CASSRTSDSPREQYF. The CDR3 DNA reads TGTGCCAGCAGTAGGACTAGCGATTCCCCGAGGGAGCAGTACTTC.